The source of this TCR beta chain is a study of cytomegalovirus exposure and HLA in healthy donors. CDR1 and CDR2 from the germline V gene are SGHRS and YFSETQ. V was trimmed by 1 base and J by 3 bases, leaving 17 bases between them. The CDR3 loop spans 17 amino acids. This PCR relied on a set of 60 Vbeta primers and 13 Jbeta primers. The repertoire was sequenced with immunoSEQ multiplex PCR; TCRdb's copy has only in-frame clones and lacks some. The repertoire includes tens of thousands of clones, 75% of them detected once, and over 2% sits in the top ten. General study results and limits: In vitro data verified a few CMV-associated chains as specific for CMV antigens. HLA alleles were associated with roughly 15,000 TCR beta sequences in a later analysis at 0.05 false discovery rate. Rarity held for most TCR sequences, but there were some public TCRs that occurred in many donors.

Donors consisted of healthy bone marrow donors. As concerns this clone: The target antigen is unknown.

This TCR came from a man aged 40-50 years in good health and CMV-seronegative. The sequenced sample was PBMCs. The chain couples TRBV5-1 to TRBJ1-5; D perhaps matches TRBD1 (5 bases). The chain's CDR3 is CASSLNPAGESNQPQHF. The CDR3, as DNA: TGCGCCAGCAGCTTGAACCCGGCGGGGGAATCCAATCAGCCCCAGCATTTT.